The T cell receptor (beta chain) described here comes from a study of OX40 agonist ivuxolimab in advanced cancers. Study details: An agonistic anti-OX40 (CD134) antibody, ivuxolimab, was used to treat the patients.

TCRdb keeps only in-frame clones here, not all; method: immunoSEQ multiplex PCR. The sample lists 60,000 to 75,000 clones, 88% occurring once. About this clone itself: Its antigen is undetermined.

General observations from the study: In CD8+ T cells, expanded clones were on average more numerous than in CD4+. Clonal expansion by week 6 occurred in CD4+ and CD8+ blood T cells (at 0.1 to 3.0 mg/kg).

V lost 4 bases and J lost 4, with 16 bases in between. From germline, CDR1 is KGHSH and CDR2 LQKENI. The CDR3 consists of 15 residues. The sequence came from an adult with an advanced solid tumor such as melanoma, head and neck, liver or kidney cancer. The sample was CD4+ or CD8+ T cells sorted from blood, taken in a trial of the OX40 agonist ivuxolimab. The chain combines TRBV18 with TRBJ1-1; a weak D match, TRBD1 (5 bases). The CDR3 region is CASSRRGELRTEAFF. CDR3 nucleotides: TGTGCCAGCTCACGACGGGGGGAATTACGCACTGAAGCTTTCTTT.